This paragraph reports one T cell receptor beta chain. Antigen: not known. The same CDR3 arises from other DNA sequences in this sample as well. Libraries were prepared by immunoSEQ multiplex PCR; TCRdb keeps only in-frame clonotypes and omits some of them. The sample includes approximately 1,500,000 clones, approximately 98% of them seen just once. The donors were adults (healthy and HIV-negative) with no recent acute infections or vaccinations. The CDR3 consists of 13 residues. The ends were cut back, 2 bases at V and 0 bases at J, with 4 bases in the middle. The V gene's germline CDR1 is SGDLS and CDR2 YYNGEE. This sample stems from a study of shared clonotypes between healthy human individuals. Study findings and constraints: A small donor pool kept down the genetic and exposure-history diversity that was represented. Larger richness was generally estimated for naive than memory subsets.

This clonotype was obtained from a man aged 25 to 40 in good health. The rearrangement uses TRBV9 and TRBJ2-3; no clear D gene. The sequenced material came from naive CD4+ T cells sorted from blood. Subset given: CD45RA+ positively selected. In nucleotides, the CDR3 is TGTGCCAGCAGCGTTGCAAGCACAGATACGCAGTATTTT. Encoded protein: CASSVASTDTQYF.